Presented here are 8 T cell receptor beta chains from one specimen sequenced in a study of blood T cell repertoires in COVID-19. Produced via immunoSEQ multiplex PCR; TCRdb's table is partial and in-frame only. The sample has 200,000 to 250,000 clones, over 75% seen once. Sequencing input: peripheral blood. The receptors were gathered from a man aged 25-45 years who had recovered from COVID-19.

The V call is TRBV7-9, the J call TRBJ2-2; 11 bases match TRBD2. CDR3 length: 15 amino acids. Per the germline V gene, CDR1 is SEHNR and CDR2 is FQNEAQ (reference sequence). The trim removed 5 bases at V and 6 bases at J, leaving 5 bases unmatched. The CDR3 spells CASSASGGPPGELFF. The CDR3 nucleotides are TGTGCCAGCAGCGCTAGCGGGGGGCCCCCCGGGGAGCTGTTTTTT. The full variable domain, with the rest looked up from reference TRBV7-9 and TRBJ2-2, is DTGVSQNPRHKITKRGQNVTFRCDPISEHNRLYWYRQTLGQGPEFLTYFQNEAQLEKSRLLSDRFSAERPKGSFSTLEIQRTEQGDSAMYLCASSASGGPPGELFFGEGSRLTVL.

This clone has more than one count but fewer than ten. V and J are TRBV16 and TRBJ1-1; D unclear. The CDR3 length is 14 residues. Germline V gene lookup returns CDR1 KGHSY and CDR2 FQNENV. Trimming shortened V by 4 bases and J by 0 bases, and 9 bases separated the two germline ends. The CDR3, as DNA: TGTGCCAGCAGCCCTACCGGGGTGAACACTGAAGCTTTCTTT. It yields the protein CASSPTGVNTEAFF.

The chain links TRBV2 to TRBJ2-7; D gene ambiguous. The CDR3 runs 12 residues. Deletions cut 2 bases from V and 1 base from J, with 3 bases between. Germline V gene data show CDR1 as SNHLY and CDR2 as FYNNEI. CDR3 residues: CASSELSYEQYV. The CDR3 region has the DNA TGTGCCAGCAGTGAACTTTCCTACGAGCAGTACGTC.

The chain has TRBV25-1 and TRBJ2-2, with TRBD1 identical over 7 bases. Germline trimming cut 2 bases from V and 4 bases from J; bases unmatched to any gene: 7. Germline values: CDR1 MGHDK, CDR2 SYGVNS. The CDR3 spans 16 residues. The CDR3 sequence is CASSEPTGVGTGELFF. The DNA for the CDR3 is TGTGCCAGCAGTGAACCAACAGGGGTGGGCACCGGGGAGCTGTTTTTT.

The sample holds many counts of this clone. V and J are TRBV6-5 and TRBJ2-7; TRBD1 aligns across 10 bases. The CDR3 spans 14 residues. The V gene's germline CDR1 is MNHEY and CDR2 SVGAGI. The V gene end was trimmed by 6 bases and the J gene end by 4 bases; junction bases not matched to a gene: 6. The CDR3 spells CASRWGQGFYEQYV. The CDR3 nucleotides are TGTGCCAGCAGGTGGGGACAGGGGTTTTACGAGCAGTACGTC.

This chain links TRBV27 with TRBJ2-7, with 7 bases fitting TRBD1. Trimming at V came to 6 bases and at J to 4 bases, leaving 6 bases not matched to a gene. The length of the CDR3 is 13 residues. Germline V lookup: CDR1 MNHEY, CDR2 SMNVEV (reference sequence). The CDR3 region is CASRRTGGYEQYV. The CDR3 bases are TGTGCCAGCAGGCGGACAGGCGGGTACGAGCAGTACGTC.

As DNA, the CDR3 is TGTGCCAGCAGCTTAGAAAGGGGGAAGGAGACTTTCTTT. Amino acids: CASSLERGKETFF. This chain connects TRBV11-2 to TRBJ1-1; D might be TRBD1 (6 bases). The germline V and J ends were trimmed by 0 bases and 12 bases, with 14 bases remaining between them. In germline, CDR1 is SGHAT, CDR2 FQNNGV. This CDR3 comprises 13 residues. Drawing the rest from reference TRBV11-2 and TRBJ1-1, the complete variable domain is EAGVAQSPRYKIIEKRQSVAFWCNPISGHATLYWYQQILGQGPKLLIQFQNNGVVDDSQLPKDRFSAERLKGVDSTLKIQPAKLEDSAVYLCASSLERGKETFFGQGTRLTVV.

The chain has TRBV7-9 and TRBJ2-1; a possible D gene is TRBD1 (5 bases). Per germline, CDR1 SEHNR and CDR2 FQNEAQ (reference sequence). The V end lost 2 bases, the J end lost 5 bases, and 19 bases lay between the germline ends. CDR3 size: 17 residues. The CDR3 bases are TGTGCCAGCAGCTTACCAATTGGGGCGACATTGGACAATGAGCAGTTCTTC. Encoded protein: CASSLPIGATLDNEQFF.